Ten or more counts support the clone carrying this T cell receptor (beta chain). The antigen is unknown. Patients sequenced had flow cytometry evidence of CD8+CD57+ cell expansion. Trimming cost V 11 bases and J 5 bases; bases outside gene matches: 12. The germline V gene encodes CDR1 SNHLY and CDR2 FYNNEI. CDR3 length: 14 residues. The record originates from a study of CD8+CD57+ T cells in acquired aplastic anemia. General study results and limits: Patients versus controls showed no significant CD8+ Simpson's diversity difference. Around 27 was the count of CD8+ CDR3 sequences that patients shared with controls.

The template for TCR beta VDJ and CDR3 sequence profiling was genomic DNA. TCRdb fed the reads into MiXCR, producing one record per CDR3 protein. The sample records 150,000 or so distinct CDR3 sequences, around 48% being singletons. The chain combines TRBV2 with TRBJ2-7; 10 nucleotides agree with TRBD2. The specimen sequenced was sorted CD4+, CD8+, or CD8+CD57+ T cells (not recorded which) from PBMCs. The TCR was taken from a human donor with aplastic anemia. The CDR3 sequence: CAGGRLAGENEQYF. The CDR3 bases are TGTGCCGGGGGGCGGCTAGCGGGAGAAAACGAGCAGTACTTC.